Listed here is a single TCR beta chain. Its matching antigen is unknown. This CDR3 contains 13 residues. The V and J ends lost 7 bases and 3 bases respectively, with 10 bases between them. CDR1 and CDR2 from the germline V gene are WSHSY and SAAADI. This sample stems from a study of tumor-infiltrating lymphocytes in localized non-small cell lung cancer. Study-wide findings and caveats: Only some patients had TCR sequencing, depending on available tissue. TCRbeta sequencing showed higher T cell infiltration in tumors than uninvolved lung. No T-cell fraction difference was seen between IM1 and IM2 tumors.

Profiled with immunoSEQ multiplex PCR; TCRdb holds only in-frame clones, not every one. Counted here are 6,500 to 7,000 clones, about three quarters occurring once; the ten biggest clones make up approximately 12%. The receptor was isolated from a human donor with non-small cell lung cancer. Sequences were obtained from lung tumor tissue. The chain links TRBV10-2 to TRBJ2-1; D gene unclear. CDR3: CASMGRNYNEQFF. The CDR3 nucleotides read TGCGCCAGCATGGGTCGGAACTACAATGAGCAGTTCTTC.